The clone carrying this TCR beta chain turned up a few times. No antigen is known for it. The CDR3 runs 15 residues. V shed 6 bases, J shed 2 bases, and the junction held 5 bases outside the gene matches. Germline V lookup: CDR1 LNHDA, CDR2 SQIVND (reference sequence). These data belong to a study of identical twins. Template switching introduced a universal primer site, and the cDNA bore unique molecular identifiers. One entry per CDR3 protein results from TCRdb running MiXCR on the 5' RACE reads. The repertoire consists of around 550,000 distinct CDR3 sequences, with roughly 15% occurring once and the leading ten covering 0.44%. Study outcomes and limitations: Clonotypes of the beta chain that were abundant in cord blood carried fewer insertions (memory repertoires showed none). Shared out-of-frame alpha sequences (those common to twins) showed excess low generation probability.

This same sample was also taken into another study, of yellow fever vaccine responses in identical twins. That paper states: Twins' T cell vaccine responses reportedly looked partly convergent, partly personalized.

The receptor comes from a young woman in good health. Sequencing was done on a sample of CD4+ T cells sorted from blood. The chain carries TRBV19 and TRBJ2-7; 12 bases line up with TRBD2. The CDR3 sequence: CASRQTSGGTYEQYF. CDR3 nucleotide sequence: TGTGCCAGTAGGCAGACTAGCGGGGGTACCTACGAGCAGTACTTC.